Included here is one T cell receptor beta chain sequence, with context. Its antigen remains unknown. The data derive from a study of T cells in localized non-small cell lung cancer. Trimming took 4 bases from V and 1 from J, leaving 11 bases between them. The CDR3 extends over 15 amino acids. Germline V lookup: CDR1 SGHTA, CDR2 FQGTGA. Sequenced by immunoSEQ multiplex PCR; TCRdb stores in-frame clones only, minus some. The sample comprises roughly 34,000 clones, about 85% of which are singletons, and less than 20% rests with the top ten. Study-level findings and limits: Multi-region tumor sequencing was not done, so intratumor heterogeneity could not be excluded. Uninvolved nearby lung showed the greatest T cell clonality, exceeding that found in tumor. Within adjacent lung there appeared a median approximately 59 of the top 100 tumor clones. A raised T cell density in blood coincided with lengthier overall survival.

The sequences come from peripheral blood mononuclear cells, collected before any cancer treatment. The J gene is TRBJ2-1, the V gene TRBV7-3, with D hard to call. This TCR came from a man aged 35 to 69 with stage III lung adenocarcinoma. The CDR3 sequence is CASSSTSQSYNEQFF. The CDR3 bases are TGTGCCAGCAGCTCTACATCCCAATCCTACAATGAGCAGTTCTTC.